What follows is one T cell receptor beta chain and its context. This sample was included in a study of CD8 T cells in ankylosing spondylitis. Germline V gene lookup returns CDR1 SEHNR and CDR2 FQNEAQ (reference sequence). The CDR3 is 12 residues long. V was clipped by 7 bases and J by 0 bases, with 7 bases between them. MiXCR was run by TCRdb on the 5' RACE reads, yielding one entry per CDR3 protein. The repertoire consists of roughly 130,000 distinct CDR3 sequences, with approximately 8.4% occurring once and the leading ten covering 6% to 8%. This TCR derives from a male donor with ankylosing spondylitis. The source material was synovial fluid, either unsorted or a sorted T cell fraction (not recorded which). V is TRBV7-9 and J is TRBJ2-7; D remains ambiguous. The CDR3 loop reads CASTRGSYEQYF. CDR3 bases: TGTGCCAGCACCCGAGGCTCCTACGAGCAGTACTTC.